The text below deals with one T cell receptor beta chain. V lost 2 bases and J lost 8, with 12 bases in between. Germline lookup yields CDR1 MGHRA and CDR2 YSYEKL. This CDR3 comprises 13 residues. This sample is drawn from a study of neoadjuvant nivolumab and ipilimumab in lung cancer. This table comes from immunoSEQ multiplex PCR, and its TCRdb copy is limited to in-frame clones, with some not included. The profile covers 40,000 to 55,000 clones, with about 89% appearing a single time and approximately 3.5% taken by the ten largest. This clonotype was sampled from an adult with non-small cell lung cancer. Some clones in this sample may be carry-over from other donors' samples. This rearrangement joins TRBV4-1 to TRBJ1-2; no definite D call. The source was blood, collected before neoadjuvant nivolumab, alone or with ipilimumab. CDR3 amino acids: CASSQFGQEGYTF. Here the CDR3 DNA reads TGCGCCAGCAGCCAATTCGGCCAGGAGGGCTACACCTTC.